Following are 16 T cell receptor beta chains from one sample sequenced in a study of blood T cell repertoires in COVID-19 (dated by TCRdb to about 2020). Library preparation employed the immunoSEQ multiplex PCR assay. The immuneACCESS repertoire file appears here via TCRdb, limited to in-frame rearrangements. These files lack a portion of the clones; in checked studies, under half of the deficit traces to unresolved V genes, and the cause of the others is not known. In this sample the table shows about 44,000 clones, over 80% of which occur a single time. The ten largest make up 1% to 1.5% of the sample. The sequenced material came from peripheral blood. Every receptor here comes from a woman aged 40-49 years with acute or convalescent COVID-19.

This CDR3 reads CASRWDSGGQPQHF. Here the CDR3 DNA reads TGTGCCAGCAGGTGGGATTCGGGGGGTCAGCCCCAGCATTTT. The chain is built from TRBV2 and TRBJ1-5; D is perhaps TRBD1 (5 bases). This CDR3 region has 14 residues. Trimming pared 6 bases from V and 6 bases from J, leaving 15 bases between. Germline values: CDR1 SNHLY, CDR2 FYNNEI.

In nucleotides, the CDR3 is TGTGCCAGCAGTTTAAGAGGCTATGGCTACACCTTC. Translation gives CASSLRGYGYTF. This rearrangement joins TRBV27 to TRBJ1-2; D gene uncertain. Trimming left V 2 bases short and J 4 bases short, with 5 bases between. The CDR3 extends over 12 amino acids. Per the germline V gene, CDR1 is MNHEY and CDR2 is SMNVEV (reference sequence).

J is TRBJ2-7 and V is TRBV27, with a possible D match to TRBD2 (5 bases). The V gene's germline CDR1 is MNHEY and CDR2 SMNVEV (reference sequence). V was cut by 9 bases and J by 0 bases, with 18 bases left in between. The CDR3 has 15 amino acids. For the CDR3, the DNA is TGTGCCAGTTCGTTACTAGACGGGTTCTCCTACGAGCAGTACTTC. This codes for CASSLLDGFSYEQYF.

This clone is a singleton in its sample. The CDR3: CASSSPTRRGYGYTF. The CDR3 bases are TGTGCCAGCAGTTCCCCCACCCGCCGGGGCTATGGCTACACCTTC. This chain joins TRBV6-5 and TRBJ1-2; no firm D call. There are 15 residues in the CDR3. Looked up from germline, CDR1 is MNHEY and CDR2 is SVGAGI. V dropped 4 bases and J dropped 4 bases, with 16 bases sitting between them.

The rearrangement joins TRBV30 to TRBJ1-1; 8 bases match TRBD1. V lost 5 bases, J lost 6 bases, and 2 bases stayed unmatched. There are 11 residues in the CDR3. Germline V lookup: CDR1 GTSNPN, CDR2 SVGIG (reference sequence). The CDR3 region has the DNA TGTGCCTGGGGGACAGGCCCTGAAGCTTTCTTT. This translates into CAWGTGPEAFF.

This chain links TRBV18 with TRBJ2-7, with 8 bases that match TRBD2. Trimming took 4 bases from V and 0 from J; bases not matched to a gene: 8. The CDR3 extends over 16 amino acids. Germline CDR1 is KGHSH and CDR2 is LQKENI. The CDR3 is CASSLTSGSFSYEQYF. CDR3 DNA sequence: TGTGCCAGCTCACTCACTAGCGGCTCTTTCTCCTACGAGCAGTACTTC.

This chain links TRBV6-5 with TRBJ1-6; TRBD1 matches at 8 bases. CDR1 is MNHEY, CDR2 SVGAGI, per germline. J was trimmed by 12 bases and V by 7 bases; bases with no gene match: 8. This CDR3 has 13 amino acids. The CDR3 region has the DNA TGTGCCAGCATTTTAACAGGGGGGGGACCCCTCCACTTT. Residues: CASILTGGGPLHF.

This chain uses TRBV5-6 with TRBJ1-5; D gene uncertain. There are 12 residues in the CDR3. Germline V gene lookup returns CDR1 SGHDT and CDR2 YYEEEE. The V and J ends lost 4 bases and 4 bases respectively, with 6 bases between them. The CDR3 here is CASSTRNQPQHF. The CDR3 nucleotides are TGTGCCAGCAGCACTAGAAATCAGCCCCAGCATTTT.

This clone has only one observation. The chain joins TRBV5-1 to TRBJ2-7; D uncertain. Per germline, CDR1 SGHRS and CDR2 YFSETQ. V was trimmed by 0 bases and J by 0 bases, leaving 10 bases between them. This CDR3 comprises 15 residues. The CDR3 sequence is CASSLAGVRSYEQYF. In DNA, the CDR3 is TGCGCCAGCAGCTTGGCAGGCGTGCGCTCCTACGAGCAGTACTTC.

This chain joins TRBV19 and TRBJ1-3; 8 nucleotides agree with TRBD1. From germline, CDR1 is LNHDA and CDR2 SQIVND (reference sequence). The CDR3 is 14 residues long. V lost 4 bases, J lost 3 bases, and 2 bases stayed unmatched. The CDR3 region has the DNA TGTGCCAGTAGTACACAGGGGGATGGAAACACCATATATTTT. This translates into CASSTQGDGNTIYF.

The chain joins TRBV5-5 to TRBJ2-3; 9 bases map to TRBD2. With V trimmed by 6 bases and J by 0 bases, 8 bases remained unmatched. The germline V gene has CDR1 SGHKS and CDR2 YYEKEE (reference sequence). The length of the CDR3 is 16 residues. The CDR3 region is CASTPGSGGSTDTQYF. CDR3 DNA sequence: TGTGCCAGCACCCCAGGGAGCGGGGGGAGCACAGATACGCAGTATTTT.

The chain is built from TRBV28 and TRBJ1-6; D perhaps matches TRBD1 (5 bases). The V and J ends lost 2 bases and 10 bases respectively, with 12 bases between them. Germline loops: CDR1 MDHEN, CDR2 SYDVKM. This CDR3 comprises 14 residues. The CDR3 loop is CASSLGGERSPLHF. Written as DNA, the CDR3 is TGTGCCAGCAGTTTAGGGGGGGAGAGGTCACCCCTCCACTTT.

The chain carries TRBV11-1 and TRBJ2-7, with 8 bases matching TRBD2. V dropped 1 base and J dropped 5; count of bases not matched to a gene: 4. The CDR3 is 14 amino acids. CDR1 is SGHAT and CDR2 is FQDESV in the germline V gene (reference sequence). The CDR3 loop is CASSLGGRINEQYF. CDR3 nucleotides: TGTGCCAGCAGCTTAGGCGGGAGGATCAACGAGCAGTACTTC.

The chain uses TRBV7-2 and TRBJ2-5, with TRBD2 matching over 8 bases. Germline CDR1 SGHTA, CDR2 FQGNSA. The CDR3 is 16 residues long. The V segment lost 7 bases and the J segment 1 base; nucleotides outside the gene matches: 11. The CDR3 DNA reads as TGTGCCAGCACCCCGGGGGGCGGGGGGTCCCAAGAGACCCAGTACTTC. Protein product: CASTPGGGGSQETQYF.

This sequence joins TRBV7-9 and TRBJ1-4; tentatively, D is TRBD1 (5 bases). The CDR3 runs to 16 residues. The ends were cut back, 4 bases at V and 3 bases at J, with 15 bases in the middle. Germline V gene data show CDR1 as SEHNR and CDR2 as FQNEAQ (reference sequence). DNA of the CDR3: TGTGCCAGCAGCTCCGGGTTGGGCAGGGCTAATGAAAAACTGTTTTTT. It translates to CASSSGLGRANEKLFF.

The V and J genes are TRBV6-2 or TRBV6-3 and TRBJ2-1, with D perhaps matching TRBD2 (6 bases). The CDR3 totals 14 residues. The V gene's germline CDR1 is MNHEY and CDR2 SVGEGT. V was trimmed by 0 bases and J by 8 bases, leaving 11 bases between them. CDR3 sequence reads: CASSYSRLGDEQFF. In DNA form, the CDR3 reads TGTGCCAGCAGTTACTCGCGACTAGGGGATGAGCAGTTCTTC.